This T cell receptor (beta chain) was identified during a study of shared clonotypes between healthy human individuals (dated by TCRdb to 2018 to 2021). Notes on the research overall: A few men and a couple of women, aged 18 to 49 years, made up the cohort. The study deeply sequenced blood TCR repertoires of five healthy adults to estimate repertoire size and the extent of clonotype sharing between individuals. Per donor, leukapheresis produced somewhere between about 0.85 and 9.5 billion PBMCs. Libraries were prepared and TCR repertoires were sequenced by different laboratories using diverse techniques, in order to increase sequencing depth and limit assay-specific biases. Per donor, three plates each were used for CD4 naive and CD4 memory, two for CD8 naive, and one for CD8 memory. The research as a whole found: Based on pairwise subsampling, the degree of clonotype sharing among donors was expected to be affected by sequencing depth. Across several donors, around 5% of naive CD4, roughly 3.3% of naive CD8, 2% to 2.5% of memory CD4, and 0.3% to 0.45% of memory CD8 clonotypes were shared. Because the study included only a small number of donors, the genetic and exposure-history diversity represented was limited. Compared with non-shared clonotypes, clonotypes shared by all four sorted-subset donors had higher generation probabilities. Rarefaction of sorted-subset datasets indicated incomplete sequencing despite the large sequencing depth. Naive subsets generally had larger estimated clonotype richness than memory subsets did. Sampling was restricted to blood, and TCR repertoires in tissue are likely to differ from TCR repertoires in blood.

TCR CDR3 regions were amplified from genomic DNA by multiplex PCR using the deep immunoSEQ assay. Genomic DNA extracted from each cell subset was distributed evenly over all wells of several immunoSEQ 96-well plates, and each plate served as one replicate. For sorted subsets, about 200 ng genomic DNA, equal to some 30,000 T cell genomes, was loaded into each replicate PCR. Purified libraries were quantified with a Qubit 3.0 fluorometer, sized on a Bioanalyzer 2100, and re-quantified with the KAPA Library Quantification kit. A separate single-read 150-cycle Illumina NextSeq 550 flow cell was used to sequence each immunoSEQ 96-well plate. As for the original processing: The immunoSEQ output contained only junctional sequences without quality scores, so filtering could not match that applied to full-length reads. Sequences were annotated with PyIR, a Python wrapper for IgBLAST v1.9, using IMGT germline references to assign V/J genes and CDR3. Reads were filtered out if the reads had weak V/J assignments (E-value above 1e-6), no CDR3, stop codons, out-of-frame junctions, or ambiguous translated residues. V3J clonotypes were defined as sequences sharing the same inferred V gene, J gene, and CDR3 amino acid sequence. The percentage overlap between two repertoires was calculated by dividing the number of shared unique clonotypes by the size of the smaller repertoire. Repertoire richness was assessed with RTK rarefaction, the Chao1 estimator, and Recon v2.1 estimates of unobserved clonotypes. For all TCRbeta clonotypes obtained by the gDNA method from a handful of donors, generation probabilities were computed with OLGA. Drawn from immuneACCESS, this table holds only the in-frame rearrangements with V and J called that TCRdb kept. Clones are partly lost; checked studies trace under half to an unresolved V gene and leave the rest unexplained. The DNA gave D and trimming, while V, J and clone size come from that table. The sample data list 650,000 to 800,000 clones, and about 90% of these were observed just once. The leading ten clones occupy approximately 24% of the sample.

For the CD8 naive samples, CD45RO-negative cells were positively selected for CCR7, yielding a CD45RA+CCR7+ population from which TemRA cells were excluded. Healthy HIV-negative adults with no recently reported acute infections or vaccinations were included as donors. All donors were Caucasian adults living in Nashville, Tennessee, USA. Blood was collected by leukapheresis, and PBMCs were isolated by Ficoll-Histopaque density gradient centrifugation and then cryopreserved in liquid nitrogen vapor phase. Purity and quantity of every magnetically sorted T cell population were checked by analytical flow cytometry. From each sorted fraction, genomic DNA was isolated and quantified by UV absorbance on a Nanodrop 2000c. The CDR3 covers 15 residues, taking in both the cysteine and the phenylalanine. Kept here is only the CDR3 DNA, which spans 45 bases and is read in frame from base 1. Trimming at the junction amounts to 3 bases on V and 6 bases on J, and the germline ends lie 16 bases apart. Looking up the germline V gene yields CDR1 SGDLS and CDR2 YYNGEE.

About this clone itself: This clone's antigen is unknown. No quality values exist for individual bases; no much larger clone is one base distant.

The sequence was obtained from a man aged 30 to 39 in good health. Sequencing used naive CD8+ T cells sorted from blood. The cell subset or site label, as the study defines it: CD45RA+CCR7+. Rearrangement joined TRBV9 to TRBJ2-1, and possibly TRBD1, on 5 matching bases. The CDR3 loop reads CASSGGPDTFNEQFF. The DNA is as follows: TGTGCCAGCAGCGGAGGACCGGACACGTTCAATGAGCAGTTCTTC.